These 7 T cell receptor beta chains were sequenced from one sample in a study of T cell responses to AZD1222 COVID-19 vaccine. Measured with immunoSEQ multiplex PCR; TCRdb has only the in-frame clones, and not every one. The sample records approximately 200,000 clones, just over 85% being singletons. The source material was peripheral blood, sampled on day 0 of AZD1222 vaccination. These receptors were collected from an adult in good health.

The chain is built from TRBV6-2 or TRBV6-3 and TRBJ2-5; no reliable D call. V was clipped by 6 bases and J by 7 bases, with 18 bases between them. The germline V gene encodes CDR1 MNHEY and CDR2 SVGEGT. The CDR3 covers 14 residues. The CDR3 spells CASSLRLTGGTQYF. For the CDR3, the DNA is TGTGCCAGCAGCCTAAGGTTGACGGGTGGGACCCAGTACTTC.

The chain is built from TRBV30 and TRBJ2-1, with TRBD1 matching over 8 bases. Per the germline V gene, CDR1 is GTSNPN and CDR2 is SVGIG (reference sequence). The CDR3 covers 15 residues. V shed 3 bases and J 4 bases; nucleotides not matched to a gene: 8. The CDR3 is CAWRPIGQGYNEQFF. CDR3 bases: TGTGCCTGGAGGCCAATAGGACAGGGATACAATGAGCAGTTCTTC.

V is TRBV30 and J is TRBJ1-1, with D uncertain. Deletions cut 2 bases from V and 8 bases from J, with 12 bases between. The CDR3 has 12 amino acids. From germline, CDR1 is GTSNPN and CDR2 SVGIG (reference sequence). CDR3 loop: CAWSPPSREAFF. CDR3 bases: TGTGCCTGGAGTCCTCCCTCCCGGGAAGCTTTCTTT.

For the CDR3, the DNA is TGTGCCAGCAGCCTCCGGACAGGGAGAGGCGAAAAACTGTTTTTT. Protein: CASSLRTGRGEKLFF. The rearrangement links TRBV3-1 (or the pseudogene TRBV3-2) to TRBJ1-4, with TRBD1 matching over 8 bases. The CDR3 has 15 amino acids. V lost 4 bases, J lost 8 bases, and 9 bases stayed unmatched. Germline-derived CDR1 and CDR2 are LGHDT and YNNKEL (reference sequence).

This clone was found once. The chain links TRBV6-5 to TRBJ1-5, with TRBD1 matching 9 bases. CDR3 size: 15 residues. CDR1 is MNHEY, CDR2 SVGAGI, per germline. V trimming: 5 bases; J trimming: 4 bases; junction bases outside the gene matches: 6. CDR3 sequence (DNA): TGTGCCAGCAGTCCTGTGACAGGGGGAAATCAGCCCCAGCATTTT. This translates into CASSPVTGGNQPQHF.

V gene TRBV7-9 combines with J gene TRBJ2-2; D is ambiguous. This CDR3 is 14 amino acids long. The ends were cut back, 7 bases at V and 6 bases at J, with 15 bases in the middle. Germline-derived CDR1 and CDR2 are SEHNR and FQNEAQ (reference sequence). The DNA of the CDR3 is TGTGCCAGCATCCCACCTGGGCGGCCCGGGGAGCTGTTTTTT. Translation gives CASIPPGRPGELFF.

The chain joins TRBV18 to TRBJ2-2; D is ambiguous. Trimming stripped 3 bases from V and 4 bases from J, with 9 bases between. CDR3 length: 14 amino acids. Germline V gives CDR1 KGHSH, CDR2 LQKENI. In DNA, the CDR3 is TGTGCCAGCTCACCGGTCGACTTCACCGGGGAGCTGTTTTTT. It is translated as CASSPVDFTGELFF.